This paragraph covers one TCR beta chain sequence. The junction had 4 bases not matched to a gene; V was cut back by 3 bases and J by 10 bases. CDR3 length equals 13 residues. Germline lookup yields CDR1 MNHEY and CDR2 SVGAGI. Only in-frame clones appear in the TCRdb table, and some are missing; sequencing was by immunoSEQ multiplex PCR. There are approximately 270,000 clones in the sample; around 88% occur only once, and 1.2% to 1.5% lies in the top ten. This specimen belongs to a study of blood T cell repertoires in COVID-19. Study information: Material from acute and convalescent COVID-19 was sourced from the United States, Italy and Spain.

This TCR derives from an older man with acute or convalescent COVID-19. The source material was peripheral blood. V and J are TRBV6-5 and TRBJ2-1; 9 positions match TRBD1. The CDR3 loop is CASSYPDRGEQFF. The CDR3 bases are TGTGCCAGCAGTTATCCAGACAGGGGGGAGCAGTTCTTC.